The 28 T cell receptor beta chains below were found in one sample sequenced in a study of tumor and adjacent non-tumor tissue in lung cancer. A modified ARM-PCR protocol with three rounds of nested PCR amplified TCRbeta. TCRdb called the multiplex PCR reads again in MiXCR, with one record for every CDR3 protein. The sample holds about 200,000 distinct CDR3 sequences, around 70% seen once. No cell sorting was done before RNA was extracted from the tissue. Sequenced material: lung tumor tissue. Receptors originate from a man aged 55 to 70 with non-small cell lung cancer.

A word on this clonotype: Mismatch with germline at one junction end may stem from a read error. J is TRBJ2-6 and V is TRBV24-1; 7 nucleotides match TRBD1. The CDR3 covers 17 residues. CDR1 and CDR2 from the germline V gene are KGHDR and SFDVKD. CDR3 DNA: TGTCCCACCAGTGATCGGGACAGCTACTCTGGGGCCAACGTCCTGACTTTC. Amino acids: CPTSDRDSYSGANVLTF.

The V call is TRBV6-1, the J call TRBJ1-1, with D unclear. V gave up 4 bases and J gave up 0 bases, with 6 bases separating them. The CDR3 extends over 13 amino acids. The germline CDR1 and CDR2 sequences are MNHNS and SASEGT. In DNA, the CDR3 is TGTGCCAGCAGTGCAAAACTGAACACTGAAGCTTTCTTT. Translation gives CASSAKLNTEAFF.

This clonotype has just a few counts. The chain recombines TRBV5-4 with TRBJ2-3, with TRBD2 identical over 11 bases. This CDR3 spans 16 amino acids. Germline trimming cut 4 bases from V and 3 bases from J; bases unmatched to any gene: 7. Germline V gene sequence: CDR1 SGHNT, CDR2 YYREEE (reference sequence). CDR3 sequence reads: CASSEIAGGRTDTQYF. DNA of the CDR3: TGTGCCAGCAGCGAAATAGCGGGGGGGCGAACAGATACGCAGTATTTT.

In regard to this clonotype: A read error is likely, as this CDR3 ends without the conserved phenylalanine or tryptophan. CDR3 loop: CASSYRAGGTEAFS. The CDR3 coding sequence is TGTGCCAGCAGTTATAGGGCCGGGGGCACTGAAGCTTTCTCT. The V and J genes are TRBV6-5 and TRBJ1-1; maybe TRBD1 (5 bases). V lost 3 bases and J 4 bases, leaving 12 bases between the germline ends. The CDR3 extends over 14 amino acids. Germline V gene data show CDR1 as MNHEY and CDR2 as SVGAGI.

On this clonotype itself: The CDR3 end shows no conserved phenylalanine or tryptophan, and so a read error is likely. The rearrangement joins TRBV11-2 to TRBJ2-1; D not resolved. The germline V gene has CDR1 SGHAT and CDR2 FQNNGV. This CDR3 spans 13 amino acids. The CDR3 nucleotides are TGCGCCAGCAGTTCAGCATTTTACAATGAGCAGTTCTAC. As protein: CASSSAFYNEQFY.

The rearrangement uses TRBV5-6 and TRBJ2-3; tentative D call: TRBD2 (5 bases). The germline V gene has CDR1 SGHDT and CDR2 YYEEEE. CDR3 length equals 18 residues. The V and J ends lost 1 base and 1 base respectively, with 19 bases between them. The CDR3 nucleotides are TGTGCCAGCAGCTTGTTAATGGAGGCTAGTCGACGCACAGATACGCAGTATTTT. It translates to CASSLLMEASRRTDTQYF.

About this clonotype itself: This may come from a read error, since a much larger clone is one base off. The chain couples TRBV6-5 to TRBJ1-2; D is possibly TRBD1 (6 bases). The V end was cut by 7 bases, the J end by 0 bases, with 12 bases between. CDR3 length: 14 amino acids. The germline gives CDR1 MNHEY, CDR2 SVGAGI. CDR3 loop: CASIRDTTNYGYTF. CDR3 nucleotide sequence: TGTGCCAGCATCCGGGACACCACTAACTATGGCTACACCTTC.

Turning to this clonotype: This sequence may be a read error, since a much larger clone differs from it by one base. This chain links TRBV4-1 with TRBJ1-6; 7 bases agree with TRBD1. This CDR3 region has 16 residues. Germline V gene sequence: CDR1 MGHRA, CDR2 YSYEKL. The CDR3 DNA reads as TGCGCCAGCAACCAAAGCCGGGACAGAGCAAGTTCACCCCTCCACTTT. Residues: CASNQSRDRASSPLHF.

Notes on this clonotype: The junction differs from germline at one of its ends, possibly a read error. The V call is TRBV11-2, the J call TRBJ2-6; D assignment may be TRBD1 or TRBD2 (5 bases each). Germline V CDR1 and CDR2: SGHAT, FQNNGV. The CDR3 has 14 residues. The CDR3 reads CDSSPISGTNLLTF. In DNA form, the CDR3 reads TGTGACAGCAGTCCTATCTCTGGGACCAACCTACTGACTTTC.

Notes on this clonotype: This sequence may be a read error, since a much larger clone differs from it by one base. The chain carries TRBV12-3 or TRBV12-4 and TRBJ2-2; D tentatively reads TRBD1 or TRBD2 (5 bases each). V shed 5 bases and J shed 3 bases, with 16 bases lying between them. The CDR3 totals 16 residues. The CDR3 DNA follows: TGTGCCAGCAGTCCCGGGACCAGCCAAGACACCGGGGAGCTGTTTTTT. Its protein is CASSPGTSQDTGELFF.

About this clonotype itself: An end of the junction does not agree with germline; a read error may underlie this. The gene calls are TRBV20-1 and TRBJ1-1, with TRBD1 matching over 7 bases. Germline V CDR1 and CDR2: DFQATT, SNEGSKA (reference sequence). The CDR3 covers 13 residues. The CDR3 nucleotides read TGCAGGGCGGTAACAGGGGTGAACACTGAAGCTCTCTTT. Translating it yields CRAVTGVNTEALF.

The V call is TRBV19, the J call TRBJ2-1, with TRBD2 matching 9 bases. Per the germline V gene, CDR1 is LNHDA and CDR2 is SQIVND (reference sequence). This CDR3 spans 16 amino acids. CDR3 sequence reads: CATSGSSGTSNNEQFF. Written as DNA, the CDR3 is TGTGCTACTAGTGGGTCGTCTGGGACTAGCAACAATGAGCAGTTCTTC.

This clonotype was counted only a few times. CDR3 loop: CASSYIVGGNNEQFF. As DNA, the CDR3 is TGTGCCAGCAGTTACATAGTGGGAGGAAACAATGAGCAGTTCTTC. This chain connects TRBV6-5 to TRBJ2-1; a weak D match, TRBD2 (6 bases). Per germline, CDR1 MNHEY and CDR2 SVGAGI. CDR3 length: 15 residues. With 2 bases removed from V and 5 bases from J, the gap between germline ends came to 13 bases.

Worth noting for this clonotype: A much larger clone differs by one base, so this may be a read error. The rearrangement uses TRBV12-3 or TRBV12-4 and TRBJ2-2, with D perhaps matching TRBD1 (6 bases). The CDR3 totals 14 residues. The CDR3, as DNA: TGTACCAGCAGTACAACAGGGTACACCGGGGAGCTGTTTTTT. As protein: CTSSTTGYTGELFF.

This clonotype was found once. The genes are TRBV6-5 and TRBJ2-5, with D perhaps TRBD1 or TRBD2 (6 bases each). The CDR3 is made up of 15 amino acids. Germline V gene sequence: CDR1 MNHEY, CDR2 SVGAGI. V was trimmed by 7 bases and J by 1 base, leaving 16 bases between them. CDR3 protein: CASNKGGHPQETQYF. As DNA, the CDR3 is TGTGCCAGCAACAAGGGGGGACACCCCCAAGAGACCCAGTACTTC.

This clonotype was seen repeatedly, ten times or more. This chain uses TRBV4-1 with TRBJ1-6; TRBD1 agrees at 7 bases. V shed 1 base and J 9 bases; nucleotides not matched to a gene: 6. The CDR3 is 15 amino acids. Germline CDR1 MGHRA, CDR2 YSYEKL. CDR3 protein: CASSQVGGGGSPLHF. The CDR3 coding sequence is TGCGCCAGCAGCCAAGTGGGAGGGGGCGGTTCACCCCTCCACTTT.

Note on this clonotype: This may be a read error, as it is one base from a much larger clone. The chain carries TRBV20-1 and TRBJ1-4; D remains ambiguous. This CDR3 has 14 residues. Germline lookup yields CDR1 DFQATT and CDR2 SNEGSKA (reference sequence). CDR3 residues: CSAGMHATSEKLFF. The CDR3 region has the DNA TGCAGTGCTGGAATGCATGCAACTAGTGAAAAACTGTTTTTT.

Note on this clonotype: Mismatch with germline at one junction end may stem from a read error. The rearrangement uses TRBV20-1 and TRBJ2-5; D possibly matches TRBD1 or TRBD2 (6 bases each). The CDR3 length is 12 residues. Germline V lookup: CDR1 DFQATT, CDR2 SNEGSKA (reference sequence). The CDR3 loop reads CSASWGAETLYF. In DNA, the CDR3 is TGCAGTGCGAGTTGGGGGGCTGAGACCCTGTACTTC.

V gene TRBV11-2 combines with J gene TRBJ1-1; 7 nucleotides align to TRBD1. CDR3 length: 15 amino acids. Per the germline V gene, CDR1 is SGHAT and CDR2 is FQNNGV. The junction had 9 bases not matched to a gene; V was cut back by 3 bases and J by 5 bases. CDR3 region: CASSFLQGRATEAFF. The CDR3 nucleotides are TGTGCCAGCAGCTTTCTACAGGGGCGGGCAACTGAAGCTTTCTTT.

Turning to this clonotype: A read error may account for a junction end that differs from germline. The V and J genes are TRBV29-1 and TRBJ1-5, with a tentative D call TRBD1 (5 bases). The length of the CDR3 is 13 residues. CDR1 is SQVTM and CDR2 is ANQGSEA in the germline V gene. The chain's CDR3 is CGVAQGEGHPQHF. The CDR3 region has the DNA TGCGGCGTTGCCCAGGGAGAAGGCCATCCCCAGCATTTT.

The chain has TRBV11-3 and TRBJ2-1; possible D gene TRBD2, 6 bases. Deletions cut 5 bases from V and 6 bases from J, with 20 bases between. Per the germline V gene, CDR1 is SGHNT and CDR2 is YENEEA. CDR3 length equals 16 residues. CDR3 bases: TGTGCCAGCAGCGTCCTAGCGAGGGGCCGGCCCAATGAGCAGTTCTTC. This codes for CASSVLARGRPNEQFF.

This clonotype was recorded once. The chain couples TRBV6-1 to TRBJ2-2; a possible D gene is TRBD1 (5 bases). The CDR3 runs 17 residues. The V gene lost 1 base and the J gene lost 10 bases, with 22 bases spanning the gap. CDR1 and CDR2 from the germline V gene are MNHNS and SASEGT. CDR3 amino acids: CASSEVPLGQNSEELFF. In nucleotides, the CDR3 is TGTGCCAGCAGTGAAGTCCCTTTGGGGCAAAACAGCGAGGAGCTGTTTTTT.

With respect to this clonotype: This may arise from a read error, as a much more abundant clone is one base away. The V call is TRBV20-1, the J call TRBJ2-5; 9 nucleotides align to TRBD2. The CDR3 length is 15 residues. CDR1 and CDR2 (germline): DFQATT, SNEGSKA (reference sequence). CDR3 DNA sequence: TGCAGTGCCCCAAGGGCTAGCGGGGACCATGAGACCCAGTACTTC. This gives the protein CSAPRASGDHETQYF.

A note on this clonotype: A read error may explain this, as a much larger clone is one base away. The chain has TRBV4-1 and TRBJ1-5, with 9 bases identical to TRBD1. This CDR3 contains 17 residues. The germline V gene has CDR1 MGHRA and CDR2 YSYEKL. This chain's CDR3 is CVSSQVRQGGGGQPQHF. CDR3 sequence (DNA): TGCGTCAGCAGCCAGGTCAGACAGGGGGGGGGCGGTCAGCCCCAGCATTTT.

This sequence joins TRBV20-1 and TRBJ2-1; 12 bases map to TRBD2. The CDR3 sequence is 14 residues long. Germline lookup yields CDR1 DFQATT and CDR2 SNEGSKA (reference sequence). J gave up 5 bases and V 6 bases, and 5 bases lay outside the gene matches. CDR3 DNA sequence: TGCAGTGCGCTTACTAGCGGGAGGCACAATGAGCAGTTCTTC. It yields the protein CSALTSGRHNEQFF.

As to this clonotype: The junction departs from germline at one end; a sequencing error may be responsible. The chain carries TRBV14 and TRBJ1-1, with a weak D call TRBD1 (5 bases). CDR1 is SGHDN and CDR2 is FVKESK in the germline V gene. The CDR3 is 13 amino acids. In DNA form, the CDR3 reads TGTGCCAGCAGTCAAGCGGGGGTGGTAAAATCTTTCTTT. This translates into CASSQAGVVKSFF. Full variable domain (rest looked up from reference TRBV14 and TRBJ1-1): EAGVTQFPSHSVIEKGQTVTLRCDPISGHDNLYWYRRVMGKEIKFLLHFVKESKQDESGMPNNRFLAERTGGTYSTLKVQPAELEDSGVYFCASSQAGVVKSFFGQGTRLTVV.

As to this clonotype: A read error is possible here, since a much larger clone lies one base away. This chain connects TRBV4-1 to TRBJ1-2; D is perhaps TRBD1 (5 bases). CDR1 and CDR2 from the germline V gene are MGHRA and YSYEKL. The CDR3 covers 15 residues. Trimming took 3 bases from V and 10 from J, leaving 21 bases between them. CDR3 nucleotide sequence: TGCGCCAGCAGCCAGGAATCAAGGGGTCTGGGAGACTACACCTTC. Translation gives CASSQESRGLGDYTF.

As to this clonotype: A much larger clonotype is one base distant, so this may be a read error. The rearrangement uses TRBV29-1 and TRBJ2-1, with 10 nucleotides matching TRBD1. The CDR3 covers 14 residues. Germline V CDR1 and CDR2: SQVTM, ANQGSEA. CDR3 region: CSALTGGSNNEQFF. CDR3 sequence (DNA): TGCAGCGCTCTGACAGGGGGCTCCAACAATGAGCAGTTCTTC.